This T cell receptor (beta chain) is from a study of patients and donors after allogeneic stem cell transplantation. TCRdb called the RT-PCR reads again in MiXCR, with one record for every CDR3 protein. Among 800,000 to 1,000,000 distinct CDR3 sequences, roughly 18% were seen once, and the ten largest hold roughly 6%. The CDR3 length is 15 residues. V was trimmed by 5 bases and J by 9 bases, leaving 20 bases between them. CDR1 KGHSH and CDR2 LQKENI come from the germline V gene. The sequencing input was blood, either unsorted or a sorted T cell fraction (not recorded which). This sequence was found in a human donor who was either an allogeneic HSCT recipient or a stem cell or donor lymphocyte infusion donor (not recorded which). It is not recorded whose cells these are; they may come from a transplant donor. The chain links TRBV18 to TRBJ2-1; a weak D match, TRBD1 (6 bases). The CDR3 bases are TGTGCCAGCTCAGCGGACAGACCTAGCCCCGGTGAGCAGTTCTTC. It specifies CASSADRPSPGEQFF.